This TCR beta chain was captured by sequencing in a study of CD8 T cells in Susac syndrome. Sequencing of TCR beta, carried out with a high-throughput approach, was applied to CD8+ and CD4+ T cells from the blood. Relapsing-remitting disease, either stable or active, was present in the treatment-naive patients who were the multiple sclerosis controls. While CD8+ and CD4+ T cells were isolated negatively, TEMRA cells were enriched by FACS. The CDR3 is 13 amino acids. The germline V and J ends were trimmed by 5 bases and 6 bases, with 12 bases remaining between them. Germline CDR1 is SEHNR and CDR2 is FQNEAQ (reference sequence). RNA amounts of roughly 0.5 to 1 ug underwent reverse transcription with random hexamers. The TCR beta CDR3 was amplified by immunoSEQ multiplex PCR across 54 Vbeta, 13 Jbeta. One entry per CDR3 protein results from TCRdb running MiXCR on the immunoSEQ multiplex PCR reads. The sample holds about 300,000 distinct CDR3 sequences, around 90% seen once.

This receptor was taken from a human donor with multiple sclerosis. The specimen sequenced was CD4+ T cells from PBMCs. The chain employs TRBV7-9 and TRBJ2-3; D may be TRBD1 (6 bases). CDR3 amino acids: CASSQPQGDTQYF. DNA of the CDR3: TGTGCCAGCAGCCAACCTCAGGGGGATACGCAGTATTTT.